The subject of this entry is one T cell receptor (beta chain). No antigen is known for it. The sample is drawn from a study of shared clonotypes between healthy human individuals. Study background: Serving as donors were a couple of women and a few men, whose ages spanned 18 to 49.

Deletions cut 5 bases from V and 1 base from J, with 11 bases between. This CDR3 spans 14 amino acids. CDR1 and CDR2 (germline): SGHTA, FQGNSA. The authors split each subset's genomic DNA evenly across several immunoSEQ plates. Data came from immunoSEQ multiplex PCR; TCRdb stores just in-frame clones and leaves some out. Of about 600,000 clones in the sample, almost 97% were seen once. General study results and limits: The rarefaction results pointed to incomplete sorted-subset sequencing despite large depth. Generally, estimated richness proved larger in naive subsets than it did in memory subsets.

This chain connects TRBV7-2 to TRBJ1-1; no definite D call. The TCR comes from a woman in her 30s in good health. Sequencing was carried out using naive CD4+ T cells sorted from blood. Noted subset: CD45RA+ positively selected. The CDR3 DNA follows: TGTGCCAGCAGCCGCGAATGGGCGAACACTGAAGCTTTCTTT. Translation gives CASSREWANTEAFF.